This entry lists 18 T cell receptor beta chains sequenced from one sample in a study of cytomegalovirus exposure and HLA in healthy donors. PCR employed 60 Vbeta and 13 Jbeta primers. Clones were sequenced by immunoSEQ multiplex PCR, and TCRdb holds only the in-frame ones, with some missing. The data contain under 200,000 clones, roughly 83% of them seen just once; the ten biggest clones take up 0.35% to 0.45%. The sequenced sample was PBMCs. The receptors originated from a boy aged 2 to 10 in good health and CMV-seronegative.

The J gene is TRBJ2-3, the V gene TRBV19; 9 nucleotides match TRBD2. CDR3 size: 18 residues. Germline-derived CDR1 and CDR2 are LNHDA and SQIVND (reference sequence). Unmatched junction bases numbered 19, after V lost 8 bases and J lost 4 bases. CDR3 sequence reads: CASGPYGLAGPPADTQYF. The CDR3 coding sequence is TGTGCCAGTGGCCCCTATGGGCTAGCGGGACCCCCAGCAGATACGCAGTATTTT.

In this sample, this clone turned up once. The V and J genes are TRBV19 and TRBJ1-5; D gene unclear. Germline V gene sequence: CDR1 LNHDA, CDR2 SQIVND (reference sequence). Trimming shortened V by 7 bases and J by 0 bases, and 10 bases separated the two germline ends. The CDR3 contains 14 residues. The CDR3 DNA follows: TGTGCCAGTAAAGAGGATCTTAGCAATCAGCCCCAGCATTTT. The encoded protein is CASKEDLSNQPQHF.

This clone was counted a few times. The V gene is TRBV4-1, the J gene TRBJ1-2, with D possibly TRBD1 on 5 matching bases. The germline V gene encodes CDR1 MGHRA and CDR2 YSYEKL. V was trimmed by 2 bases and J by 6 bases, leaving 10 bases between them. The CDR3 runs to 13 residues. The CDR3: CASSQPDSDGYTF. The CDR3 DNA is TGCGCCAGCAGCCAACCCGACAGTGATGGCTACACCTTC.

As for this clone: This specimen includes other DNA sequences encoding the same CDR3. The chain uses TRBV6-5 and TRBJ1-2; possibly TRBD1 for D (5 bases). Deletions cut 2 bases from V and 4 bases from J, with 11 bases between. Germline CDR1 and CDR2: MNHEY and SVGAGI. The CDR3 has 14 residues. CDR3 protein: CASSYMGEAYGYTF. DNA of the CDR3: TGTGCCAGCAGTTACATGGGGGAGGCCTATGGCTACACCTTC.

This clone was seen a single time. The CDR3 DNA is TGTGCCAGCAGCTCGGACACTCTTAACACTGAAGCTTTCTTT. Its translation is CASSSDTLNTEAFF. The chain joins TRBV11-2 to TRBJ1-1; a weak D match, TRBD1 (5 bases). CDR3 size: 14 residues. V was trimmed by 4 bases and J by 2 bases, leaving 11 bases between them. Germline lookup yields CDR1 SGHAT and CDR2 FQNNGV.

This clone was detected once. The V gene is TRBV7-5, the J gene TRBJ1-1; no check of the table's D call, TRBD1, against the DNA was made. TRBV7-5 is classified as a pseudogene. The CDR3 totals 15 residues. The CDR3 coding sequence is TGTGTCAGAGCCTTAGGACAGGGCTGGGACACTGAAGCTTTCTTT. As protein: CVRALGQGWDTEAFF.

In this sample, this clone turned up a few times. CDR3 DNA sequence: TGTGCTAGTGGTTTCCGACCGACAGGGAACTATGGCTACACCTTC. Amino acid sequence: CASGFRPTGNYGYTF. The J gene is TRBJ1-2, the V gene TRBV12-5; 7 nucleotides match TRBD1. Germline lookup yields CDR1 LGHNT and CDR2 FRNRAP. The CDR3 sequence is 15 residues long. V trimming: 3 bases; J trimming: 2 bases; junction bases outside the gene matches: 6.

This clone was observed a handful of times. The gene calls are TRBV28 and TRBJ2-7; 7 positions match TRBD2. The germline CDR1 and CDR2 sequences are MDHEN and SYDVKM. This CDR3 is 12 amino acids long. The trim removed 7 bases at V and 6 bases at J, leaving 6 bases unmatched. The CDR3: CASIGLVSEQYF. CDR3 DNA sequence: TGTGCCAGCATAGGACTAGTATCCGAGCAGTACTTC.

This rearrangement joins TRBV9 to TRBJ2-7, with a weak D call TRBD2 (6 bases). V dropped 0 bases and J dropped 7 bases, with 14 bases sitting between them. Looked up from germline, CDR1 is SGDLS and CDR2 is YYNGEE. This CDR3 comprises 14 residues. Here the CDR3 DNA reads TGTGCCAGCAGCGTAGCGGGAGATCTTCGGGAGCAGTACTTC. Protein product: CASSVAGDLREQYF. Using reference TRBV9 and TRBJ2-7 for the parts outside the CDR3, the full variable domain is DSGVTQTPKHLITATGQRVTLRCSPRSGDLSVYWYQQSLDQGLQFLIQYYNGEERAKGNILERFSAQQFPDLHSELNLSSLELGDSALYFCASSVAGDLREQYFGPGTRLTVT.

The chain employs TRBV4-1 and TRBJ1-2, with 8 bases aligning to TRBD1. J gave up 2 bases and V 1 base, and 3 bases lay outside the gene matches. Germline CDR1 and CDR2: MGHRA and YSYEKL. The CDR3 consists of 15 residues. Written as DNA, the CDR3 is TGCGCCAGCAGCCAAGGACAGGGGAAGAACTATGGCTACACCTTC. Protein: CASSQGQGKNYGYTF.

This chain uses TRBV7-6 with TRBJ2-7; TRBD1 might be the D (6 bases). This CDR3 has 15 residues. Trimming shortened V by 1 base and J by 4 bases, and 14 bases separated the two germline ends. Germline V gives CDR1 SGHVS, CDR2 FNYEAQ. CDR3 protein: CASSLVPGEKYEQYF. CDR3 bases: TGTGCCAGCAGCTTAGTTCCAGGGGAAAAATACGAGCAGTACTTC.

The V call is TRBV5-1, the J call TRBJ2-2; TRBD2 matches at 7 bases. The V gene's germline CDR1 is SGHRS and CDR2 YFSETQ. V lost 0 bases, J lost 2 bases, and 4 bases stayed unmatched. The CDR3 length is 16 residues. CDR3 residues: CASSLGTRLNTGELFF. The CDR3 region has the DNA TGCGCCAGCAGCTTGGGGACTAGGCTCAACACCGGGGAGCTGTTTTTT. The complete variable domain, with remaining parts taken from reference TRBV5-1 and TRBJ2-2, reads KAGVTQTPRYLIKTRGQQVTLSCSPISGHRSVSWYQQTPGQGLQFLFEYFSETQRNKGNFPGRFSGRQFSNSRSEMNVSTLELGDSALYLCASSLGTRLNTGELFFGEGSRLTVL.

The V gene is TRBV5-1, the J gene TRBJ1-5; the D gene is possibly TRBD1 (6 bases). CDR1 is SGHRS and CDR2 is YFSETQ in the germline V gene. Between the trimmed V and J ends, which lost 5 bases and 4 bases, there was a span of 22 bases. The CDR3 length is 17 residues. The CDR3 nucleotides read TGCGCCAGCAGTCCGGACAGAAGGCCGTTCATTAATCAGCCCCAGCATTTT. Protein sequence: CASSPDRRPFINQPQHF.

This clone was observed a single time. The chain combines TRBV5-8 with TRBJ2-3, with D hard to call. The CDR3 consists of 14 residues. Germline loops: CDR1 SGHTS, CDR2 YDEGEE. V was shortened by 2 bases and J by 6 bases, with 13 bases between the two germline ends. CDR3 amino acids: CASSFRRGRDTQYF. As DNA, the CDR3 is TGTGCCAGCAGCTTCCGGCGCGGTAGGGATACGCAGTATTTT. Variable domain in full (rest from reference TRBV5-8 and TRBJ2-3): EAGVTQSPTHLIKTRGQQATLRCSPISGHTSVYWYQQALGLGLQFLLWYDEGEERNRGNFPPRFSGRQFPNYSSELNVNALELEDSALYLCASSFRRGRDTQYFGPGTRLTVL.

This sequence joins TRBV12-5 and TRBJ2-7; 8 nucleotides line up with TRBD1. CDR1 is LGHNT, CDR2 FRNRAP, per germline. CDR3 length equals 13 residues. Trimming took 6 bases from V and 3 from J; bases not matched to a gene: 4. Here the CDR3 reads CASGRTGSYEQYF. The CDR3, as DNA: TGTGCTAGTGGAAGGACAGGGAGCTACGAGCAGTACTTC.

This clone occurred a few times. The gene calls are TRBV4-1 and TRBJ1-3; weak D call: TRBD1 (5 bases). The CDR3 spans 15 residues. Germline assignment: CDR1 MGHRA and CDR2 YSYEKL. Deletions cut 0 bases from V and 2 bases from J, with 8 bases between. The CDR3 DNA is TGCGCCAGCAGCCAAGAATTAGGGGCTGGAAACACCATATATTTT. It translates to CASSQELGAGNTIYF.

CDR3 sequence reads: CASSPSGLSGNTIYF. The CDR3 DNA reads TGTGCCAGCTCACCGTCAGGGTTGTCTGGAAACACCATATATTTT. The V call is TRBV18, the J call TRBJ1-3, with a weak D call TRBD1 (5 bases). The CDR3 length is 15 residues. Germline CDR1 is KGHSH and CDR2 is LQKENI. The germline V and J ends were trimmed by 3 bases and 1 base, with 10 bases remaining between them.

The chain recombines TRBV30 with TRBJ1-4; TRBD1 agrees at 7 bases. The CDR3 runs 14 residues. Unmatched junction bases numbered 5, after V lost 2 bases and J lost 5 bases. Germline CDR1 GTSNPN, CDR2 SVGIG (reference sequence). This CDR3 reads CAWSLDRENEKLFF. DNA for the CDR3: TGTGCCTGGAGTCTTGACAGGGAGAATGAAAAACTGTTTTTT. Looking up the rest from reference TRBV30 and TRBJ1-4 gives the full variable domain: SQTIHQWPATLVQPVGSPLSLECTVEGTSNPNLYWYRQAAGRGLQLLFYSVGIGQISSEVPQNLSASRPQDRQFILSSKKLLLSDSGFYLCAWSLDRENEKLFFGSGTQLSVL.